This T cell receptor (beta chain) was identified during a study of follicular helper T cells after annual influenza vaccination. In regard to this clone: The antigen is unknown.

Sequencing was performed with immunoSEQ multiplex PCR; in TCRdb, only in-frame clones are kept and a portion is missing. The sample includes hundreds of clones, roughly 81% of them seen just once. Noted time point: 2014-2015 season, 7 days after vaccination. Germline CDR1 reads SGHVS; CDR2 reads FQNEAQ. V gave up 3 bases and J gave up 4 bases; unmatched junction bases: 8. The CDR3 is 17 residues long. Study outcomes and limitations: Plasmablast frequency change correlated with clonality change in ICOS+CD38+ cTfh.

The gene calls are TRBV7-8 and TRBJ2-3; 12 bases agree with TRBD2. The sample in question was CXCR5+ CD38+ circulating T follicular helper cells from blood, obtained 7 days after influenza vaccination. The sample's subset: circulating Tfh, non-naive CD4+CXCR5+PD-1+ (ICOS+CD38+ or ICOS-CD38-). This receptor was identified in an adult who received the influenza vaccine. Written as DNA, the CDR3 is TGTGCCAGCAGCTTTCTAGCGGGGGGGCTGGAGCCAGATACGCAGTATTTT. Residues: CASSFLAGGLEPDTQYF.